This T cell receptor beta chain was sequenced in a study of vaccination and CD4 T cells after COVID-19. Looking at the study overall: Nasal swab PCR identified SARS-CoV-2 in the convalescent patients, of whom about ten were mild and one severe.

Note on this clonotype: The antigen is undetermined.

This CDR3 comprises 13 residues. The germline V and J ends were trimmed by 4 bases and 5 bases, with 11 bases remaining between them. CDR1 and CDR2 from the germline V gene are MNHNS and SASEGT. Cultured CD4+ T-cell DNA underwent Oncomine TCR Beta short-read sequencing. From CD4+ T cells that had been cultured, genomic DNA was extracted. In TCRdb, the PCR reads were re-called with MiXCR into one record per CDR3 protein. This table has some 20,000 distinct CDR3 sequences, 35% to 50% appearing once. The treatment is: approximately nine-day PBMC culture with coronavirus spike peptide pools or control peptides (ViraFEST assay).

The sequence derives from a human donor who had recovered from COVID-19. The rearrangement joins TRBV6-1 to TRBJ1-2; no clear D gene. The specimen was CD4+ T cells from blood, cultured in vitro. The CDR3 DNA reads TGTGCCAGCAGTGCGGACGGCCTGTATGGCTACACCTTC. Its protein is CASSADGLYGYTF.